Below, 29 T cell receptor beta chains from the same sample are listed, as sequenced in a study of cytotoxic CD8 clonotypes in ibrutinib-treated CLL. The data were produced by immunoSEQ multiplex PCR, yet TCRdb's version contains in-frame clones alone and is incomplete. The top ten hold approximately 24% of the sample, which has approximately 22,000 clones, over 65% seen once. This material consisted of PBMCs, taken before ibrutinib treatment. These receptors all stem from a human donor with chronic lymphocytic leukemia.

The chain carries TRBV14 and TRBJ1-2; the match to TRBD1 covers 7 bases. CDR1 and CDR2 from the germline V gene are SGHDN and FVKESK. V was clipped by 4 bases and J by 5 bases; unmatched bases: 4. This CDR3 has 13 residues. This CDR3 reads CASSLQGWYGYTF. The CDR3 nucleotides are TGTGCCAGCAGCCTACAGGGGTGGTATGGCTACACCTTC.

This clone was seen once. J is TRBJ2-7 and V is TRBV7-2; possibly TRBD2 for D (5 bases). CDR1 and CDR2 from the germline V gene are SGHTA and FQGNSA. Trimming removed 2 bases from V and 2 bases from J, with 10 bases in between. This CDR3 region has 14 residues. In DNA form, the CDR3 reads TGTGCCAGCAGCTTATTTGAGGGTACCTACGAGCAGTACTTC. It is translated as CASSLFEGTYEQYF.

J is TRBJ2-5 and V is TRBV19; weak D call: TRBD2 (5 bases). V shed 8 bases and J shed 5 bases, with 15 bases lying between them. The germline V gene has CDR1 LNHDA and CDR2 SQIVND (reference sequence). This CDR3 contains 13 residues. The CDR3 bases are TGTGCCAGTGGCTCCGGGAACTATGAGACCCAGTACTTC. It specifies CASGSGNYETQYF.

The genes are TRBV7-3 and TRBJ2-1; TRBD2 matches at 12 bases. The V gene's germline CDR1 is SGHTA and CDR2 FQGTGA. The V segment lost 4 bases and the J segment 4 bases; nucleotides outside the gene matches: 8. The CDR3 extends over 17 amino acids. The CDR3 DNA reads TGTGCCAGCAGCTCAACCGTACTAGCGGGAGGATACAATGAGCAGTTCTTC. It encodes CASSSTVLAGGYNEQFF.

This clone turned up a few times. CDR3 DNA: TGTGCCAGCAGCGTAATCCCCTCAGGGGATCAGGGCAATGAGCAGTTCTTC. Translated: CASSVIPSGDQGNEQFF. The chain is built from TRBV9 and TRBJ2-1, with a weak D call TRBD1 (6 bases). V was cut by 1 base and J by 6 bases, with 20 bases left in between. The CDR3 is 17 amino acids. Germline lookup yields CDR1 SGDLS and CDR2 YYNGEE.

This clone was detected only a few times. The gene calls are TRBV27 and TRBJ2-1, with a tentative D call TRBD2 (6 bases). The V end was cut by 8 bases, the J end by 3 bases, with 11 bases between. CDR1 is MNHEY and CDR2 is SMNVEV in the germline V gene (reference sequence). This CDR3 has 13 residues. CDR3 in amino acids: CASSPGVYNEQFF. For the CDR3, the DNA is TGTGCCAGCTCCCCGGGAGTCTACAATGAGCAGTTCTTC.

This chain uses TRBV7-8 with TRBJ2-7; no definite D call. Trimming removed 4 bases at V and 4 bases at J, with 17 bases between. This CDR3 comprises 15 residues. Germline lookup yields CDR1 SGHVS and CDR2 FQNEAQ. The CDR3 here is CASSSTPGPTYEQYF. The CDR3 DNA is TGTGCCAGCAGCTCCACCCCAGGTCCCACATACGAGCAGTACTTC.

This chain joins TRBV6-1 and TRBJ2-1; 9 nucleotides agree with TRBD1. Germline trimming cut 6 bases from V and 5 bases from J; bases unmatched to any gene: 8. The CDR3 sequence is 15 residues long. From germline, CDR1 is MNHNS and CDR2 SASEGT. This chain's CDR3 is CASSAGTGYNNEQFF. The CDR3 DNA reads TGTGCCAGCAGCGCCGGGACAGGGTACAACAATGAGCAGTTCTTC.

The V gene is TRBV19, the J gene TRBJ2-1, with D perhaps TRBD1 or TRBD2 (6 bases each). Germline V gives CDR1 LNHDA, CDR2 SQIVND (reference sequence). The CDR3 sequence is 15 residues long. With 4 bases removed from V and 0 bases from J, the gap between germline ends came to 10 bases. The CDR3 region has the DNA TGTGCCAGTAGTAGGGGGCGGGGCTCCTACAATGAGCAGTTCTTC. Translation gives CASSRGRGSYNEQFF. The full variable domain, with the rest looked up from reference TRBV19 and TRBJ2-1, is DGGITQSPKYLFRKEGQNVTLSCEQNLNHDAMYWYRQDPGQGLRLIYYSQIVNDFQKGDIAEGYSVSREKKESFPLTVTSAQKNPTAFYLCASSRGRGSYNEQFFGPGTRLTVL.

Here the CDR3 reads CASSKVVGQGVEKLFF. For the CDR3, the DNA is TGTGCCAGCAGCAAAGTTGTCGGCCAGGGTGTTGAAAAACTGTTTTTT. The gene calls are TRBV7-8 and TRBJ1-4; D might be TRBD1 (5 bases). Germline loops: CDR1 SGHVS, CDR2 FQNEAQ. The CDR3 sequence is 16 residues long. Trimming cost V 5 bases and J 7 bases, with 20 bases left between them.

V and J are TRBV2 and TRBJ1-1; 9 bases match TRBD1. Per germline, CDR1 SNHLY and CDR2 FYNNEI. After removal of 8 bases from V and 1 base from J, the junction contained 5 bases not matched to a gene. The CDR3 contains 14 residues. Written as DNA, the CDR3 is TGTGCCAGCCACCGGACAGGGGAGAACACTGAAGCTTTCTTT. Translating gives CASHRTGENTEAFF.

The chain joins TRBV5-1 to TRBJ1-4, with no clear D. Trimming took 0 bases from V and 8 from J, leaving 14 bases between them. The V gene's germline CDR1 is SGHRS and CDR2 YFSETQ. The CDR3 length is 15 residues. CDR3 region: CASSLEGSQYEKLFF. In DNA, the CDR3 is TGCGCCAGCAGCTTGGAGGGCAGCCAGTACGAAAAACTGTTTTTT. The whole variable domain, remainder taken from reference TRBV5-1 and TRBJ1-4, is KAGVTQTPRYLIKTRGQQVTLSCSPISGHRSVSWYQQTPGQGLQFLFEYFSETQRNKGNFPGRFSGRQFSNSRSEMNVSTLELGDSALYLCASSLEGSQYEKLFFGSGTQLSVL.

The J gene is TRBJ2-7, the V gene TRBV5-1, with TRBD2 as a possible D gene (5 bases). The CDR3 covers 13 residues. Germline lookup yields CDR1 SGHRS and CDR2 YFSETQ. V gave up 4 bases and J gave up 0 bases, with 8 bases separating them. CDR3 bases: TGCGCCAGCAGCCGGACTTTCTCCTACGAGCAGTACTTC. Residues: CASSRTFSYEQYF. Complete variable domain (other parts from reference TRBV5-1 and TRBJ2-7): KAGVTQTPRYLIKTRGQQVTLSCSPISGHRSVSWYQQTPGQGLQFLFEYFSETQRNKGNFPGRFSGRQFSNSRSEMNVSTLELGDSALYLCASSRTFSYEQYFGPGTRLTVT.

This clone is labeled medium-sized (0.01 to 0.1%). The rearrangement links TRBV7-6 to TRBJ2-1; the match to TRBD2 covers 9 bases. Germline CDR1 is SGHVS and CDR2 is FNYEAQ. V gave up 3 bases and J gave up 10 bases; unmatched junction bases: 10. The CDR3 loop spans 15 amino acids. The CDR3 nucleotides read TGTGCCAGCAGCTTGGGCCTAGCGGGACCCCCCGAGCAGTTCTTC. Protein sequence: CASSLGLAGPPEQFF.

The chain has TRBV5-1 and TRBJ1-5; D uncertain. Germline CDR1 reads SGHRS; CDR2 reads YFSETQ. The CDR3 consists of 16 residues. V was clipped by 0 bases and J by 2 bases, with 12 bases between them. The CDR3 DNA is TGCGCCAGCAGCTTGGGGGTGGACCCAGGCAATCAGCCCCAGCATTTT. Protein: CASSLGVDPGNQPQHF.

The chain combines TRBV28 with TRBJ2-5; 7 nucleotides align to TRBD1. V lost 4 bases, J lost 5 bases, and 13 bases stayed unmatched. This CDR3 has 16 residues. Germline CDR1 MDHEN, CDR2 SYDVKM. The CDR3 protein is CASSSYNPTGVETQYF. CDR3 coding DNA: TGTGCCAGCAGTTCCTACAACCCTACAGGGGTGGAGACCCAGTACTTC. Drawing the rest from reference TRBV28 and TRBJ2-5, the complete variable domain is DVKVTQSSRYLVKRTGEKVFLECVQDMDHENMFWYRQDPGLGLRLIYFSYDVKMKEKGDIPEGYSVSREKKERFSLILESASTNQTSMYLCASSSYNPTGVETQYFGPGTRLLVL.

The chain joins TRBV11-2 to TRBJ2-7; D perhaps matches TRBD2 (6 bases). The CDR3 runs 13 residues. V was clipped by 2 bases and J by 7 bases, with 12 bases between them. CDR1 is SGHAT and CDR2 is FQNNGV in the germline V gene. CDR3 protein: CASSLLAREEQYF. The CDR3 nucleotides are TGTGCCAGCAGCTTACTGGCGCGGGAAGAGCAGTACTTC.

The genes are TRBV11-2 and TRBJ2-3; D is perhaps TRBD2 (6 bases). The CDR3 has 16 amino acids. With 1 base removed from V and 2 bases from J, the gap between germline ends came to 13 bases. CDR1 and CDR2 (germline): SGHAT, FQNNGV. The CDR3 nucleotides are TGTGCCAGCAGCTTAGGCACCGGGGGAATCACAGATACGCAGTATTTT. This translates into CASSLGTGGITDTQYF.

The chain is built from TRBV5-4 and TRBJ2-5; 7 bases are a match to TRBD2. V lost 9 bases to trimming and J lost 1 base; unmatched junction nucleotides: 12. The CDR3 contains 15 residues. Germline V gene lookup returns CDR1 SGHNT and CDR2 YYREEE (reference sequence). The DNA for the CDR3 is TGTGCCACCAAAGGTTTTGGGGGGGTCCAAGAGACCCAGTACTTC. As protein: CATKGFGGVQETQYF. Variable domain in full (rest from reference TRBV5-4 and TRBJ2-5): ETGVTQSPTHLIKTRGQQVTLRCSSQSGHNTVSWYQQALGQGPQFIFQYYREEENGRGNFPPRFSGLQFPNYSSELNVNALELDDSALYLCATKGFGGVQETQYFGPGTRLLVL.

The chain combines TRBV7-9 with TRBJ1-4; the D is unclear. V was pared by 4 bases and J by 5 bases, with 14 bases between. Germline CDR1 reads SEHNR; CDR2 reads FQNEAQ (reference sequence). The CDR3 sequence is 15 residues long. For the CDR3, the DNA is TGTGCCAGCAGCTCCCGTGACACGAACAATGAAAAACTGTTTTTT. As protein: CASSSRDTNNEKLFF.

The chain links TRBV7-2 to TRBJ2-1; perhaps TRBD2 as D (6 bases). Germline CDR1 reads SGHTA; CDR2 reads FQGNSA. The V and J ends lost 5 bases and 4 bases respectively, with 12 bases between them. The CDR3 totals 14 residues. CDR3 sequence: CASSREFRYNEQFF. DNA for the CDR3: TGTGCCAGCAGCCGGGAGTTTAGGTACAATGAGCAGTTCTTC.

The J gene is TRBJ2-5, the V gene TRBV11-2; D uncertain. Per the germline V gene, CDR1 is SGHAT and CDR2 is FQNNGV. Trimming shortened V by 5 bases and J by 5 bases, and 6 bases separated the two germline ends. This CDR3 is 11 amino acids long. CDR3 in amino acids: CASSGLETQYF. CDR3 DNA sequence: TGTGCCAGCAGCGGGCTGGAGACCCAGTACTTC.

CDR3 amino acids: CASSQVAGVAYEQYF. CDR3 nucleotides: TGCGCCAGCAGCCAAGTAGCGGGAGTAGCCTACGAGCAGTACTTC. This sequence joins TRBV4-3 and TRBJ2-7, with 9 bases matching TRBD2. The CDR3 loop spans 15 amino acids. V lost 1 base and J lost 2; bases outside the gene matches: 3. Germline V CDR1 and CDR2: LGHNA, YSLEER.

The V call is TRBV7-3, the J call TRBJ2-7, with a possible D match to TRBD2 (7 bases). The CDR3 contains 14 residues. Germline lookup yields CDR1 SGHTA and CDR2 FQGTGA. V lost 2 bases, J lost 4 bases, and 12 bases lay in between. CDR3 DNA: TGTGCCAGCAGCTTAGCGGGGGCGTATTACGAGCAGTACTTC. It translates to CASSLAGAYYEQYF.

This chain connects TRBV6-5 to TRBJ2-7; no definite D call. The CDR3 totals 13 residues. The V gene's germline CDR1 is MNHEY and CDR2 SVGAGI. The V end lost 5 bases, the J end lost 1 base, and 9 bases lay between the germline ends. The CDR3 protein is CASSLLGSYEQYF. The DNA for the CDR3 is TGTGCCAGCAGTCTCCTCGGGTCCTACGAGCAGTACTTC.

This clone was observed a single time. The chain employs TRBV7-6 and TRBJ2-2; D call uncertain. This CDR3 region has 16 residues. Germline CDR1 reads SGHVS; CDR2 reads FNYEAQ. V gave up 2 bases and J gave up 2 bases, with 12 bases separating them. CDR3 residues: CASSLLPRPNTGELFF. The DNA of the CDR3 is TGTGCCAGCAGCTTATTGCCCAGGCCTAACACCGGGGAGCTGTTTTTT.

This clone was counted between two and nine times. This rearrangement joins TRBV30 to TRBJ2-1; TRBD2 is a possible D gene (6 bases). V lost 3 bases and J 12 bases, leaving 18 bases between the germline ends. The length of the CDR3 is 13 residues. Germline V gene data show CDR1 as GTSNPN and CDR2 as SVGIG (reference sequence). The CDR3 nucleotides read TGTGCCTGGAGGGCGGGACGGGCTACCGGGCAGTTCTTC. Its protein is CAWRAGRATGQFF.

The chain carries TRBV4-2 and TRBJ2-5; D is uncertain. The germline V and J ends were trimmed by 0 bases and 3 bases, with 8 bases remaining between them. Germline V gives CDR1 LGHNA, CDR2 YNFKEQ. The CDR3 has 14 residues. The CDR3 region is CASSQDKLEETQYF. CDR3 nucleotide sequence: TGTGCCAGCAGCCAAGATAAACTGGAAGAGACCCAGTACTTC.

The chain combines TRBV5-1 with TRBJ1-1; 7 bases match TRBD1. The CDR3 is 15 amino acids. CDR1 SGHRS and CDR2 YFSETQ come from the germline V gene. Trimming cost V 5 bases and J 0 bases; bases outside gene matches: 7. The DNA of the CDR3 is TGCGCCAGCAGACATCCGGACAGGCTGAACACTGAAGCTTTCTTT. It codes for CASRHPDRLNTEAFF.